These T cell receptor beta chains were read from a single sample in a study of cytomegalovirus exposure and HLA in healthy donors. Assay: immunoSEQ multiplex PCR; the TCRdb copy retains only in-frame clones and omits some. The sample includes approximately 70,000 clones, around 94% seen only once; the top ten take 3% to 3.5%. Sequenced material: PBMCs. These receptors all come from a woman aged 18-30 years in good health and CMV-seropositive. Each CDR3 is given with its conserved first and last residue. A D gene is named only where the DNA matches it firmly. Size tells how often a clone was seen (once, few, many) or the class of an expanded clone, and some rows leave it out.

length	J	D	size	V	DNA	CDR3
15	TRBJ2-2	.	once	TRBV27	TGTGCCAGCAGTTTCGGCAGGGGTTATACCGGGGAGCTGTTTTTT	CASSFGRGYTGELFF
15	TRBJ1-2	TRBD1	.	TRBV28	TGTGCCAGCAGGACCCCCGGGACAGGGAAGGGTGGCTACACCTTC	CASRTPGTGKGGYTF
17	TRBJ2-2	TRBD2	.	TRBV29-1	TGCAGCGTTGAATTGCTCGCGGGGGGGGTGAACACCGGGGAGCTGTTTTTT	CSVELLAGGVNTGELFF
13	TRBJ2-3	.	.	TRBV4-2	TGTGCCAGCAGCCACAGGTCCACAGATACGCAGTATTTT	CASSHRSTDTQYF
13	TRBJ2-7	.	once	TRBV28	TGTGCCAGCAGTTCATACTCCTTCTACGAGCAGTACTTC	CASSSYSFYEQYF
17	TRBJ2-1	.	.	TRBV7-7	TGTGCTAGCAGCTTAGGCGGCGGGGCGACCTCCTACAATGAGCAGTTCTTC	CASSLGGGATSYNEQFF
13	TRBJ2-5	.	.	TRBV5-1	TGCGCCAGCAGCTCCGGGGGTTCCGGGACCCAGTACTTC	CASSSGGSGTQYF
15	TRBJ1-5	.	.	TRBV6-1	TGTGCCAGCAGTGCTCAACGAGGAAGCAATCAGCCCCAGCATTTT	CASSAQRGSNQPQHF
15	TRBJ2-3	.	.	TRBV2	TGTGCCAGCAGAAAGAATAGGGGGAGCACAGATACGCAGTATTTT	CASRKNRGSTDTQYF
17	TRBJ1-1	.	.	TRBV10-2	TGCGCCAGCAGACTACGTCGATCATCTATGGGGAACACTGAAGCTTTCTTT	CASRLRRSSMGNTEAFF
15	TRBJ1-1	TRBD1	.	TRBV4-2	TGTGCCAGCAGCCAATCGGACAGGGGTACCACTGAAGCTTTCTTT	CASSQSDRGTTEAFF
16	TRBJ2-1	.	.	TRBV2	TGTGCCAGCAGCCCCCCCGCGGTAAGCTCCTACAATGAGCAGTTCTTC	CASSPPAVSSYNEQFF
13	TRBJ1-1	TRBD1	.	TRBV27	TGTGCCAGCAGCCTCCCAGGGGGCACTGAAGCTTTCTTT	CASSLPGGTEAFF
15	TRBJ2-1	.	.	TRBV6-5	TGTGCCAGCAGTTACCTAGGGGACTCCTACAATGAGCAGTTCTTC	CASSYLGDSYNEQFF
15	TRBJ2-3	.	.	TRBV4-1	TGCGCCAGCAGCCCCAGACTAGTTTTGTCAGATACGCAGTATTTT	CASSPRLVLSDTQYF
11	TRBJ2-7	TRBD2	.	TRBV20-1	TGCAGTGCTTCACTAGCGTCCGAGCAGTACTTC	CSASLASEQYF
15	TRBJ1-2	.	.	TRBV28	TGTGCCAGCAGAACCCCTTCCCAGGGGCCATGGGGCTACACCTTC	CASRTPSQGPWGYTF
14	TRBJ2-1	.	.	TRBV7-3	TGTGCCAGCAGCTTAAACGCGCTAGTCCATGAGCAGTTCTTC	CASSLNALVHEQFF
13	TRBJ2-7	TRBD1	.	TRBV2	TGTGCCAGCAGTGAGGACAGGGGCGACGAGCAGTACTTC	CASSEDRGDEQYF
14	TRBJ1-3	.	.	TRBV5-1	TGCGCCAGCAGCTTGAGAGGGCAGGGAAACACCATATATTTT	CASSLRGQGNTIYF
14	TRBJ1-4	TRBD1	.	TRBV6-1	TGTGCCAGCAGTGTGCTTGGACAGGGTGAAAAACTGTTTTTT	CASSVLGQGEKLFF
17	TRBJ1-1	TRBD1	.	TRBV5-1	TGCGCCAGCAGCTTGGATTTGTTGACAGGGCCTGGGGGGAAAGCTTTCTTT	CASSLDLLTGPGGKAFF
17	TRBJ2-1	TRBD2	.	TRBV6-4	TGTGCCAGCAGTAACAGAGTCCTAGCGGGGGGGAACAATGAGCAGTTCTTC	CASSNRVLAGGNNEQFF
16	TRBJ2-7	.	.	TRBV18	TGTGCCAGCTCACGAACAGGGCAATCTTCCACCGAGGAGCAGTACTTC	CASSRTGQSSTEEQYF